Presented here are 32 T cell receptor beta chains from one specimen sequenced in a study of identical twins (TCRdb year 2016). The library was made by 5' RACE. TCRdb names Illumina HiSeq 2000 as the instrument used. TCRdb applied fastp at Q25 and MiXCR to the public reads, then kept only in-frame beta chains. CDR3 protein sequences are deduplicated, and each keeps its most common genes and DNA. In this sample the table shows roughly 720,000 distinct CDR3 sequences, roughly 20% of which occur a single time. Less than 15% of the sample comes from the top ten. This sample was shared with a second study, whose subject was T cells expressing NK-cell markers.

The source material was PBMCs. The origin of the receptors is a woman in her late teens or twenties in good health.

This clonotype came up a few times. The chain uses TRBV27 and TRBJ2-7; D remains ambiguous. This CDR3 region has 14 residues. Germline V gene sequence: CDR1 MNHEY, CDR2 SMNVEV (reference sequence). V lost 2 bases and J lost 5, with 13 bases in between. CDR3 region: CASSLQVAPDEQYF. CDR3 bases: TGTGCCAGCAGTTTACAAGTTGCTCCCGACGAGCAGTACTTC.

In its sample, this clonotype was seen a few times. The rearrangement uses TRBV7-6 and TRBJ1-1; possibly TRBD1 for D (5 bases). Trimming took off 2 bases at V and 4 bases at J, with 23 bases between the two ends. CDR3 size: 18 residues. CDR1 and CDR2 (germline): SGHVS, FNYEAQ. The CDR3 coding sequence is TGTGCCAGCAGCTTAAGGTCCCCACATGGTTCGGGGCTCACTGAAGCTTTCTTT. It translates to CASSLRSPHGSGLTEAFF.

This clonotype was observed a few times. The V gene is TRBV28, the J gene TRBJ2-7, with unresolved D. V gave up 2 bases and J gave up 4 bases, with 18 bases separating them. Germline-derived CDR1 and CDR2 are MDHEN and SYDVKM. The CDR3 is 16 residues long. CDR3 coding DNA: TGTGCCAGCAGTTTAGACGGAGACTCCTTTTTTTACGAGCAGTACTTC. It specifies CASSLDGDSFFYEQYF.

This clonotype has at least ten counts. V and J are TRBV5-6 and TRBJ2-1; 9 bases are shared with TRBD2. This CDR3 comprises 16 residues. Germline trimming cut 2 bases from V and 5 bases from J; bases unmatched to any gene: 8. Looked up from germline, CDR1 is SGHDT and CDR2 is YYEEEE. DNA of the CDR3: TGTGCCAGCAGCTTTGCCCTAGCGGGATTTGACAATGAGCAGTTCTTC. This gives the protein CASSFALAGFDNEQFF.

The chain has TRBV18 and TRBJ1-6, with 7 bases that match TRBD1. V gave up 3 bases and J gave up 7 bases; unmatched junction bases: 6. The CDR3 sequence is 15 residues long. Germline lookup yields CDR1 KGHSH and CDR2 LQKENI. As DNA, the CDR3 is TGTGCCAGCTCACCTGGCCCAGGGGGGAATTCACCCCTCCACTTT. This translates into CASSPGPGGNSPLHF.

The V call is TRBV7-2, the J call TRBJ2-7, with D possibly TRBD2 on 6 matching bases. The germline CDR1 and CDR2 sequences are SGHTA and FQGNSA. V was cut by 1 base and J by 12 bases, with 13 bases left in between. The length of the CDR3 is 12 residues. The CDR3 spells CASSLGVGGRYF. In nucleotides, the CDR3 is TGTGCCAGCAGCTTAGGGGTGGGAGGACGGTACTTC.

The V call is TRBV20-1, the J call TRBJ2-7; 12 nucleotides agree with TRBD2. This CDR3 has 17 residues. Germline V gives CDR1 DFQATT, CDR2 SNEGSKA (reference sequence). J lost 3 bases, V lost 6 bases, and 15 bases had no gene match. This CDR3 reads CSAPKTSGGLIIYEQYF. In DNA, the CDR3 is TGCAGTGCCCCGAAGACTAGCGGGGGCCTGATTATCTACGAGCAGTACTTC.

This clonotype was counted many times. The J gene is TRBJ1-1, the V gene TRBV20-1, with D possibly matching TRBD1 (5 bases). CDR1 is DFQATT, CDR2 SNEGSKA, per germline (reference sequence). CDR3 size: 12 residues. Trimming left V 4 bases short and J 4 bases short, with 10 bases between. The CDR3 here is CSATQGITEAFF. The CDR3 coding sequence is TGCAGTGCTACTCAGGGTATCACTGAAGCTTTCTTT.

The chain employs TRBV5-1 and TRBJ2-4, with D tentatively TRBD2 (5 bases). CDR1 and CDR2 (germline): SGHRS, YFSETQ. CDR3 length equals 15 residues. V lost 0 bases, J lost 1 base, and 8 bases lay in between. The CDR3 here is CASSLAGDAKNIQYF. The CDR3 DNA reads as TGCGCCAGCAGCTTGGCCGGGGATGCCAAAAACATTCAGTACTTC.

This clonotype was detected a few times. The chain links TRBV24-1 to TRBJ2-5; a weak D match, TRBD2 (6 bases). This CDR3 has 14 amino acids. CDR1 is KGHDR, CDR2 SFDVKD, per germline. Trimming removed 3 bases at V and 7 bases at J, with 14 bases between. The CDR3 DNA follows: TGTGCCACCAGTGATAGTCGGCAGGAGGGGACCCAGTACTTC. Its protein product is CATSDSRQEGTQYF.

The V gene is TRBV25-1, the J gene TRBJ2-7; TRBD1 aligns across 10 bases. The CDR3 sequence is 15 residues long. The junction had 6 bases not matched to a gene; V was cut back by 1 base and J by 6 bases. Germline V CDR1 and CDR2: MGHDK, SYGVNS. The DNA for the CDR3 is TGTGCCAGCAGTGAATCCTTGACAGGGGGCACCGAGCAGTACTTC. Residues: CASSESLTGGTEQYF.

This clonotype was counted only a few times. This chain links TRBV20-1 with TRBJ1-4; D remains ambiguous. Trimming pared 5 bases from V and 10 bases from J, leaving 20 bases between. This CDR3 is 14 amino acids long. Germline values: CDR1 DFQATT, CDR2 SNEGSKA (reference sequence). The CDR3 here is CSAAEGGEVGKLFF. CDR3 DNA sequence: TGCAGTGCTGCCGAGGGAGGAGAGGTCGGAAAACTGTTTTTT.

This chain joins TRBV12-3 or TRBV12-4 and TRBJ1-1; D unresolved. V was cut by 2 bases and J by 5 bases, with 3 bases left in between. The CDR3 totals 11 residues. CDR3 nucleotide sequence: TGTGCCAGCAGTTTACAGACTGAAGCTTTCTTT. This translates into CASSLQTEAFF.

This clonotype showed up just a few times. At one end the junction does not follow the germline gene, possibly because of a read error. The J gene is TRBJ2-1, the V gene TRBV2, with D perhaps TRBD2 (6 bases). Per the germline V gene, CDR1 is SNHLY and CDR2 is FYNNEI. This CDR3 has 12 amino acids. DNA of the CDR3: TGTGCCAGCAGTGAGAATCTGCCCGGAGGGGTCTTC. Its translation: CASSENLPGGVF.

The chain joins TRBV20-1 to TRBJ2-1, with 13 bases lining up with TRBD2. Trimming at V came to 1 base and at J to 8 bases, leaving 2 bases not matched to a gene. This CDR3 has 14 residues. The germline gives CDR1 DFQATT, CDR2 SNEGSKA (reference sequence). CDR3 nucleotide sequence: TGCAGTGCTAGAGGGACTAGCGGGAGAGATGAGCAGTTCTTC. It specifies CSARGTSGRDEQFF.

In DNA, the CDR3 is TGCAGTGCTAGGGCTCGTTCGGGGGTCCACTACAATGAGCAGTTCTTC. Translating gives CSARARSGVHYNEQFF. The gene calls are TRBV20-1 and TRBJ2-1; TRBD2 might be the D (6 bases). CDR3 length: 16 residues. The V and J ends lost 3 bases and 3 bases respectively, with 18 bases between them. From germline, CDR1 is DFQATT and CDR2 SNEGSKA (reference sequence).

Concerning this clonotype itself: Mismatch with germline at one junction end may stem from a read error. V is TRBV7-9 and J is TRBJ2-7; D may correspond to TRBD1 or TRBD2 (5 bases each). CDR1 SEHNR and CDR2 FQNEAQ come from the germline V gene (reference sequence). The CDR3 runs 14 residues. CDR3 DNA: TGTGCCAGCAGCTTAGCTTACGGGGCTTACGAGCTGTACTTC. Translation gives CASSLAYGAYELYF.

The chain couples TRBV3-1 to TRBJ2-3, with a tentative D call TRBD1 (7 bases). Germline V gene lookup returns CDR1 LGHDT and CDR2 YNNKEL (reference sequence). The CDR3 has 15 amino acids. The V end was cut by 6 bases, the J end by 3 bases, with 16 bases between. For the CDR3, the DNA is TGTGCCAGCAGGAGCAGGGGGGCTGTTACAGATACGCAGTATTTT. Its protein product is CASRSRGAVTDTQYF.

This clonotype was seen more than once but under ten times. This chain joins TRBV20-1 and TRBJ2-1; D is ambiguous. The CDR3 has 14 amino acids. From germline, CDR1 is DFQATT and CDR2 SNEGSKA (reference sequence). Trimming pared 6 bases from V and 0 bases from J, leaving 12 bases between. The CDR3 sequence is CSAPDLSSYNEQFF. CDR3 bases: TGCAGTGCACCGGACCTGAGCTCCTACAATGAGCAGTTCTTC.

Ten or more counts support this clonotype. The chain has TRBV20-1 and TRBJ1-6; D may be TRBD1 (5 bases). Germline V lookup: CDR1 DFQATT, CDR2 SNEGSKA (reference sequence). CDR3 length: 13 residues. The V end lost 6 bases, the J end lost 5 bases, and 11 bases lay between the germline ends. CDR3 sequence (DNA): TGCAGTGCGGGGCCCCTTAATAATTCACCCCTCCACTTT. This codes for CSAGPLNNSPLHF.

The gene calls are TRBV3-1 and TRBJ2-2, with 9 nucleotides matching TRBD1. This CDR3 comprises 16 residues. Germline CDR1 and CDR2: LGHDT and YNNKEL (reference sequence). J lost 5 bases, V lost 0 bases, and 4 bases had no gene match. CDR3 DNA: TGTGCCAGCAGCCAAGAGGGGACAGGGCCGACCGGGGAGCTGTTTTTT. Translating gives CASSQEGTGPTGELFF.

This chain connects TRBV12-3 or TRBV12-4 to TRBJ2-5; 7 nucleotides align to TRBD1. The length of the CDR3 is 18 residues. V shed 3 bases and J 2 bases; nucleotides not matched to a gene: 15. Here the CDR3 DNA reads TGTGCCAGCAGTTTGAGGGGGCAAGCAACCGCACTTCAAGAGACCCAGTACTTC. This codes for CASSLRGQATALQETQYF.

The V call is TRBV7-2, the J call TRBJ2-2; 11 bases map to TRBD2. The CDR3 has 15 residues. Germline loops: CDR1 SGHTA, CDR2 FQGNSA. The J segment lost 7 bases and the V segment lost 5 bases, leaving 6 bases of the junction unmatched. CDR3 in DNA: TGTGCCAGCAGCCGCGCGACTAGCGGGAACGGGGAGCTGTTTTTT. It yields the protein CASSRATSGNGELFF.

The chain couples TRBV12-1 to TRBJ2-5; the table calls TRBD1, which could not be checked here. TRBV12-1 is reported as a pseudogene. The CDR3 is 16 residues long. CDR3 residues: CASSFEGEPKPETQYF. DNA of the CDR3: TGTGCCAGCAGCTTTGAGGGGGAACCCAAGCCGGAGACCCAGTACTTC.

This clonotype was counted at least ten times. V and J are TRBV20-1 and TRBJ2-3, with D uncertain. The germline CDR1 and CDR2 sequences are DFQATT and SNEGSKA (reference sequence). The germline V and J ends were trimmed by 3 bases and 6 bases, with 10 bases remaining between them. The CDR3 has 12 residues. The CDR3 DNA reads TGCAGTGCTAGTCAGGCGGCCGATACGCAGTATTTT. Translation gives CSASQAADTQYF.

In its sample, this clonotype was seen a few times. The V call is TRBV5-1, the J call TRBJ2-5; 12 bases map to TRBD2. Trimming cost V 7 bases and J 2 bases; bases outside gene matches: 3. The CDR3 sequence is 14 residues long. Germline-derived CDR1 and CDR2 are SGHRS and YFSETQ. CDR3 DNA: TGCGCCAGCGCTAGCGGGGGGGGACAAGAGACCCAGTACTTC. Amino acid sequence: CASASGGGQETQYF. Variable domain in full (rest from reference TRBV5-1 and TRBJ2-5): KAGVTQTPRYLIKTRGQQVTLSCSPISGHRSVSWYQQTPGQGLQFLFEYFSETQRNKGNFPGRFSGRQFSNSRSEMNVSTLELGDSALYLCASASGGGQETQYFGPGTRLLVL.

The genes are TRBV9 and TRBJ2-1; TRBD2 aligns across 9 bases. Germline V gives CDR1 SGDLS, CDR2 YYNGEE. J was trimmed by 0 bases and V by 4 bases; bases with no gene match: 8. The CDR3 is 17 residues long. CDR3 DNA sequence: TGTGCCAGCAGCTTTAGCGGGGGAGACAGCTCCTACAATGAGCAGTTCTTC. Its protein is CASSFSGGDSSYNEQFF.

Worth noting for this clonotype: A junction boundary mismatches the germline segment, possibly from a read error. The chain carries TRBV5-1 and TRBJ1-6; D is undetermined. Germline lookup yields CDR1 SGHRS and CDR2 YFSETQ. CDR3 length: 12 residues. CDR3 sequence: CANSLENSPLHF. The CDR3 bases are TGCGCCAACAGCTTGGAGAATTCACCCCTCCACTTT.

This clonotype occurred once. Since the CDR3 does not end with the conserved phenylalanine or tryptophan, this likely comes from a read error. The chain is built from TRBV7-2 and TRBJ2-7; D not resolved. Germline CDR1 is SGHTA and CDR2 is FQGNSA. Trimming shortened V by 2 bases and J by 0 bases, and 5 bases separated the two germline ends. This CDR3 region has 13 residues. The CDR3 bases are TGTGCCAGCAGCTTAAGAAACTCCTACGAGCAGTACCTC. This gives the protein CASSLRNSYEQYL.

The chain joins TRBV5-1 to TRBJ2-7; TRBD1 might be the D (6 bases). Trimming took off 4 bases at V and 6 bases at J, with 17 bases between the two ends. CDR3 length: 14 amino acids. Germline values: CDR1 SGHRS, CDR2 YFSETQ. The CDR3 region is CASSVDTGNREQYF. In DNA, the CDR3 is TGCGCCAGCAGCGTAGACACAGGGAATCGCGAGCAGTACTTC.

This sequence joins TRBV9 and TRBJ2-3; D not resolved. Trimming shortened V by 0 bases and J by 5 bases, and 7 bases separated the two germline ends. The CDR3 has 13 residues. CDR1 is SGDLS, CDR2 YYNGEE, per germline. The CDR3 loop is CASSVDTGDTQYF. DNA of the CDR3: TGTGCCAGCAGCGTAGATACTGGAGATACGCAGTATTTT.

This chain joins TRBV6-1 and TRBJ2-5, with D possibly matching TRBD1 (5 bases). The CDR3 runs to 13 residues. From germline, CDR1 is MNHNS and CDR2 SASEGT. The V and J ends lost 2 bases and 5 bases respectively, with 9 bases between them. CDR3 nucleotide sequence: TGTGCCAGCAGTGAAAGGGGTGGTGAGACCCAGTACTTC. Its protein is CASSERGGETQYF.